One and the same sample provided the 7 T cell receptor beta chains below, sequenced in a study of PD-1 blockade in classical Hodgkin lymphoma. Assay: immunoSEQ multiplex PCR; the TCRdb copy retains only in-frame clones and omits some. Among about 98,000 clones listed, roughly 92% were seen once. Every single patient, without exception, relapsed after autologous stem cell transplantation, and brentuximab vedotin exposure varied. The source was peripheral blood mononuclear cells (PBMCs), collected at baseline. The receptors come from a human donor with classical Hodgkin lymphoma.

The DNA of the CDR3 is TGCGCCAGCAGCTTAACCGGGACATCTTCCCGGTCAGCAGGAAACACCATATATTTT. Translating gives CASSLTGTSSRSAGNTIYF. The chain recombines TRBV5-1 with TRBJ1-3; tentatively, D is TRBD1 (6 bases). CDR3 length equals 19 residues. V was trimmed by 2 bases and J by 4 bases, leaving 25 bases between them. Looked up from germline, CDR1 is SGHRS and CDR2 is YFSETQ. The complete variable domain, with remaining parts taken from reference TRBV5-1 and TRBJ1-3, reads KAGVTQTPRYLIKTRGQQVTLSCSPISGHRSVSWYQQTPGQGLQFLFEYFSETQRNKGNFPGRFSGRQFSNSRSEMNVSTLELGDSALYLCASSLTGTSSRSAGNTIYFGEGSWLTVV.

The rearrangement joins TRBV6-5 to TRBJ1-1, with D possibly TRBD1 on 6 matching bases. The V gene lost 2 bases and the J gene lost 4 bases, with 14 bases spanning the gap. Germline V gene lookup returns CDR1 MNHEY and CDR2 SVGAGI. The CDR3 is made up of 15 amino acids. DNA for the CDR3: TGTGCCAGCAGTTACATTCAGGGGTGGAGCACTGAAGCTTTCTTT. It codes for CASSYIQGWSTEAFF.

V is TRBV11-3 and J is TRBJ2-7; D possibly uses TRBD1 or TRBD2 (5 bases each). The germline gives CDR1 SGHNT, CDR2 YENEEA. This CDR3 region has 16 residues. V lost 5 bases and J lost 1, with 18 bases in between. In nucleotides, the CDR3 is TGTGCCAGCAGCCCGGGGCGAGGGAAGGGTTCCTACGAGCAGTACTTC. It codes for CASSPGRGKGSYEQYF.

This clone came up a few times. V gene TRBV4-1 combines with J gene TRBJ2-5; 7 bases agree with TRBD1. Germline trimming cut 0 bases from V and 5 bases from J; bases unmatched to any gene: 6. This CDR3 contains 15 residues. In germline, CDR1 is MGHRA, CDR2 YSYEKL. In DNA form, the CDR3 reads TGCGCCAGCAGCCAAGATTGGACAGGCTGGGAGACCCAGTACTTC. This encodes CASSQDWTGWETQYF.

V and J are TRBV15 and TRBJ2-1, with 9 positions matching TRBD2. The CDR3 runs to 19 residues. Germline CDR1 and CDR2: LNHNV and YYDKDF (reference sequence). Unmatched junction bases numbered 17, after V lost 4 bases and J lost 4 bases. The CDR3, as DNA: TGTGCCACCAGCACTACGCCGGGACAGCGAAGCGGGGGGTACAATGAGCAGTTCTTC. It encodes CATSTTPGQRSGGYNEQFF.

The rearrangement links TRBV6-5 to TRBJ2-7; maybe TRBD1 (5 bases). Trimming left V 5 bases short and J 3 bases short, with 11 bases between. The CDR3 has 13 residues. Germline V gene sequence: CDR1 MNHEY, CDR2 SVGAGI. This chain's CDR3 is CASSLITGYEQYF. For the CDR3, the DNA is TGTGCCAGCAGTCTTATTACAGGCTACGAGCAGTACTTC.

The CDR3 here is CASRETGGVELFF. The CDR3 region has the DNA TGTGCCAGCAGGGAGACAGGGGGCGTAGAGCTGTTTTTT. The V and J genes are TRBV6-1 and TRBJ1-4; 10 nucleotides match TRBD1. J lost 14 bases, V lost 6 bases, and 9 bases had no gene match. The CDR3 runs to 13 residues. Germline loops: CDR1 MNHNS, CDR2 SASEGT.